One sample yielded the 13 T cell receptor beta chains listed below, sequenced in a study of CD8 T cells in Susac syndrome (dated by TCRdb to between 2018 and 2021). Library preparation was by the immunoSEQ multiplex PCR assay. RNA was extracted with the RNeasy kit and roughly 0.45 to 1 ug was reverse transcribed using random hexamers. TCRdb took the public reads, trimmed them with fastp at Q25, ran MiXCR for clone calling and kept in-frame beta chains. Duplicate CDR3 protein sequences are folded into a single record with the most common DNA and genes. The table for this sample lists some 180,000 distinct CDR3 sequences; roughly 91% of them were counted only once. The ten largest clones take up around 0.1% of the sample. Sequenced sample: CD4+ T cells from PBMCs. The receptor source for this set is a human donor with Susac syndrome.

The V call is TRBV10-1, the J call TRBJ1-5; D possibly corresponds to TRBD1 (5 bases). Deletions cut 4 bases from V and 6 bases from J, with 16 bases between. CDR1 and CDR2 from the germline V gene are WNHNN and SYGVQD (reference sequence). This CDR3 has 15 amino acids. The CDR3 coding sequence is TGCGCCAGCAGTGGATATATGCGGGACGCTCAGCCCCAGCATTTT. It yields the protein CASSGYMRDAQPQHF.

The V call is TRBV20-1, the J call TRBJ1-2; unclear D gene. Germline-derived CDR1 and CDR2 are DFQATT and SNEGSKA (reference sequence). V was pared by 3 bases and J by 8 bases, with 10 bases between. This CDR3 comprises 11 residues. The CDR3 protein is CSARVNEGYTF. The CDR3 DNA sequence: TGCAGTGCTAGGGTTAACGAGGGCTACACCTTC.

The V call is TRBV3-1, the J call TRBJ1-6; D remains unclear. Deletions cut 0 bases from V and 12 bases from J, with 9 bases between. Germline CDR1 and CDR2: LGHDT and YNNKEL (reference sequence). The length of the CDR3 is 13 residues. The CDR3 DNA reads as TGTGCCAGCAGCCAAGATCTAAGCAGACCCCTCCACTTT. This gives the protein CASSQDLSRPLHF.

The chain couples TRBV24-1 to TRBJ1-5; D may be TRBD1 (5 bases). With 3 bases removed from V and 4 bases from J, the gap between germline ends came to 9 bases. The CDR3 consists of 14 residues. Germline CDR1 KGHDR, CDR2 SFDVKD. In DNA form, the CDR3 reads TGTGCCACCAGTGATACCCAGGGAAATCAGCCCCAGCATTTT. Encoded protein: CATSDTQGNQPQHF.

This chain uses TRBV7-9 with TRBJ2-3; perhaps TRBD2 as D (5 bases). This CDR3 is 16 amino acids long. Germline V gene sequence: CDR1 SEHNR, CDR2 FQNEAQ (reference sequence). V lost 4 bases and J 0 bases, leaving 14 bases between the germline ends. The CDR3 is CASSSLGASSTDTQYF. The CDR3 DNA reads TGTGCCAGCAGCTCTTTGGGAGCTTCTAGCACAGATACGCAGTATTTT.

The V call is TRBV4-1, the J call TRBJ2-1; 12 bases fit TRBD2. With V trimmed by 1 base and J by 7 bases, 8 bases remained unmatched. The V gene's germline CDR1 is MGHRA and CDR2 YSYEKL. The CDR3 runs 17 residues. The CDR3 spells CASSQGLAGGVKNEQFF. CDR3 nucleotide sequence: TGCGCCAGCAGCCAAGGTCTAGCGGGAGGGGTTAAGAATGAGCAGTTCTTC.

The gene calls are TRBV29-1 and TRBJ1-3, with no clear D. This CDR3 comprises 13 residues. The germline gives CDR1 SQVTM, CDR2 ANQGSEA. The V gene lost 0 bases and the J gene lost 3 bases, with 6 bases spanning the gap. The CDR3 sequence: CSVEDLIGNTIYF. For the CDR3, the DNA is TGCAGCGTTGAAGATCTAATTGGAAACACCATATATTTT.

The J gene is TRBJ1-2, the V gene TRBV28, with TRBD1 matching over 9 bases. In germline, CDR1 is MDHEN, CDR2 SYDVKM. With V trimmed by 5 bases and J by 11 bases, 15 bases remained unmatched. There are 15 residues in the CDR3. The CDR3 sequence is CASSLLTGTGNRYTF. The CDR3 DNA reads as TGTGCCAGCAGTCTCCTCACCGGGACAGGGAACAGGTACACCTTC.

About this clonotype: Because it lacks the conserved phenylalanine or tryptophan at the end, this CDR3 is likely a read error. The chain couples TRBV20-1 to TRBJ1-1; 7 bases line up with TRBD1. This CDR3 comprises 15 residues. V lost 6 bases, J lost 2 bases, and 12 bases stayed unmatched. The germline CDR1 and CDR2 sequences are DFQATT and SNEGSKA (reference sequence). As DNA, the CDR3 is TGCAGTGCCGCGGGACAGTGGGTTTTCAACACTGAAGCTTTCCTT. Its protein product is CSAAGQWVFNTEAFL.

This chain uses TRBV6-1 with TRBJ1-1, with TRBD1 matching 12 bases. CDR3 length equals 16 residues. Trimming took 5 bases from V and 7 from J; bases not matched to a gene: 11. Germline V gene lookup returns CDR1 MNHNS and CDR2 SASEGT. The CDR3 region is CASSPGDRGRGSEAFF. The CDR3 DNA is TGTGCCAGCAGTCCCGGGGACAGGGGGCGTGGGAGTGAAGCTTTCTTT.

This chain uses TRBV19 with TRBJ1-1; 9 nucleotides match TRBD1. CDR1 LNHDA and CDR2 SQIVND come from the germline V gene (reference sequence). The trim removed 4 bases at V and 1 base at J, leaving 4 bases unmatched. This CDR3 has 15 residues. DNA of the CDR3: TGTGCCAGTAGTACACACAGGGGGCCGAACACTGAAGCTTTCTTT. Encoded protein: CASSTHRGPNTEAFF.

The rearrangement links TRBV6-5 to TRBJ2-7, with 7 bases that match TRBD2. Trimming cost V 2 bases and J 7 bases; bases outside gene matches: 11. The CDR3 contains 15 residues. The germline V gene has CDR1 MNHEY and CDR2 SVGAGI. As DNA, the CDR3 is TGTGCCAGCAGTTACATGAGCGGGACCTCCGGGGAGCAGTACTTC. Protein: CASSYMSGTSGEQYF.

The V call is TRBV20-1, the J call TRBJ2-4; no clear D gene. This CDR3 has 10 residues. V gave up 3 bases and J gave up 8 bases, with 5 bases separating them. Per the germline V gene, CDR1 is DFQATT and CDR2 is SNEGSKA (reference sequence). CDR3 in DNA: TGCAGTGCTAGTGACGACATTCAGTACTTC. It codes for CSASDDIQYF.